A selection of T cell receptor beta chains follows, all from one sample in a study of T-cell memory formation after mild COVID-19. TCRdb passed the 5' RACE reads through MiXCR, listing each CDR3 protein once. The sample records 130,000 to 150,000 distinct CDR3 sequences, roughly 6.2% being singletons. The sequenced sample consisted of PBMCs or a T cell subset sorted from them (not recorded which). These receptors all stem from an adult woman who had mild COVID-19 (a few samples of this study predate the infection). Cell type and time point are not known. Each CDR3 is given with its conserved first and last residue. A D gene is named only where the DNA matches it firmly. Clone size, where shown, is once, few, many, or a class for clones that have expanded.

CDR3aa: CASSFGTSGGADEQFF
CDR3nt: TGCGCCAGCAGTTTCGGGACTAGCGGGGGGGCCGATGAGCAGTTCTTC
j_gene: TRBJ2-1
v_gene: TRBV5-1
d_gene: TRBD2
abundance: -

CDR3aa: CASSPRAGTSGNEQFF
CDR3nt: TGTGCCAGCTCACCACGGGCCGGGACTAGCGGCAATGAGCAGTTCTTC
j_gene: TRBJ2-1
v_gene: TRBV18
d_gene: TRBD2
abundance: -

CDR3aa: CASSTRNSGEQFF
CDR3nt: TGTGCCAGCAGCACCCGCAATAGCGGAGAGCAGTTCTTC
j_gene: TRBJ2-1
v_gene: TRBV12-3/TRBV12-4
d_gene: -
abundance: -

CDR3aa: CASSVGLITEAFF
CDR3nt: TGTGCCAGCAGTGTGGGACTGATCACTGAAGCTTTCTTT
j_gene: TRBJ1-1
v_gene: TRBV6-1
d_gene: -
abundance: -

CDR3aa: CASTGRAGELFF
CDR3nt: TGTGCCAGCACCGGACGGGCCGGGGAGCTGTTTTTT
j_gene: TRBJ2-2
v_gene: TRBV2
d_gene: -
abundance: -

CDR3aa: CASSLDLAAPSYF
CDR3nt: TGTGCCAGCAGCTTAGATCTGGCAGCTCCCTCCTACTTC
j_gene: TRBJ2-7
v_gene: TRBV11-3
d_gene: -
abundance: -

CDR3aa: CSARNPGGHTGELFF
CDR3nt: TGCAGTGCTAGGAATCCGGGGGGGCACACCGGGGAGCTGTTTTTT
j_gene: TRBJ2-2
v_gene: TRBV20-1
d_gene: TRBD2
abundance: many

CDR3aa: CASSQVIASGSDSRSTDTQYF
CDR3nt: TGCGCCAGCAGCCAAGTGATCGCTAGCGGGAGTGATTCGCGAAGCACAGATACGCAGTATTTT
j_gene: TRBJ2-3
v_gene: TRBV4-3
d_gene: TRBD2
abundance: -

CDR3aa: CASSLIAGPYEQYF
CDR3nt: TGTGCCAGCAGCCTGATAGCGGGACCCTACGAGCAGTACTTC
j_gene: TRBJ2-7
v_gene: TRBV7-3
d_gene: TRBD2
abundance: many

CDR3aa: CSVTSGGIFSTDTQYF
CDR3nt: TGCAGCGTTACTAGCGGGGGGATCTTTAGCACAGATACGCAGTATTTT
j_gene: TRBJ2-3
v_gene: TRBV29-1
d_gene: TRBD2
abundance: many

CDR3aa: CASRMGQRSITGELFF
CDR3nt: TGTGCCAGCAGAATGGGACAGCGGTCCATCACCGGGGAGCTGTTTTTT
j_gene: TRBJ2-2
v_gene: TRBV27
d_gene: TRBD1
abundance: -

CDR3aa: CASTWNNYGYTF
CDR3nt: TGTGCCAGCACTTGGAACAACTATGGCTACACCTTC
j_gene: TRBJ1-2
v_gene: TRBV6-2/TRBV6-3
d_gene: -
abundance: -

CDR3aa: CASSLVGTSVSTDTQYF
CDR3nt: TGCGCCAGCAGCTTGGTCGGGACTAGCGTGAGCACAGATACGCAGTATTTT
j_gene: TRBJ2-3
v_gene: TRBV5-1
d_gene: TRBD2
abundance: many

CDR3aa: CASSRERSETQYF
CDR3nt: TGTGCCAGCAGTCGGGAGAGATCGGAGACCCAGTACTTC
j_gene: TRBJ2-5
v_gene: TRBV6-5
d_gene: -
abundance: many

CDR3aa: CASSLRGGGAENIQYF
CDR3nt: TGCGCCAGCAGCTTGCGCGGCGGGGGGGCCGAAAACATTCAGTACTTC
j_gene: TRBJ2-4
v_gene: TRBV5-1
d_gene: TRBD2
abundance: many

CDR3aa: CSAGGPPRSNQPQHF
CDR3nt: TGCAGTGCCGGGGGACCGCCAAGGAGCAATCAGCCCCAGCATTTT
j_gene: TRBJ1-5
v_gene: TRBV20-1
d_gene: -
abundance: few

CDR3aa: CASSLDRAAFF
CDR3nt: TGTGCCAGCAGCTTAGACAGGGCAGCTTTCTTT
j_gene: TRBJ1-1
v_gene: TRBV7-2
d_gene: -
abundance: -

CDR3aa: CASTLTGTETQYF
CDR3nt: TGTGCCAGCACCTTGACAGGGACAGAGACCCAGTACTTC
j_gene: TRBJ2-5
v_gene: TRBV12-3/TRBV12-4
d_gene: TRBD1
abundance: -

CDR3aa: CASSLGPPGVSEKLFF
CDR3nt: TGTGCCAGCAGCTTGGGGCCGCCAGGGGTGTCTGAAAAACTGTTTTTT
j_gene: TRBJ1-4
v_gene: TRBV5-5
d_gene: -
abundance: -

CDR3aa: CATRLADRDEQFF
CDR3nt: TGTGCCACCAGACTAGCGGACAGGGATGAGCAGTTCTTC
j_gene: TRBJ2-1
v_gene: TRBV24-1
d_gene: -
abundance: -

CDR3aa: CASSLVLGERSGELFF
CDR3nt: TGTGCCAGCAGCTTAGTTTTAGGAGAGAGATCCGGGGAGCTGTTTTTT
j_gene: TRBJ2-2
v_gene: TRBV7-8
d_gene: -
abundance: many

CDR3aa: CASSILRANNSPLHF
CDR3nt: TGTGCCAGTAGTATTTTGAGAGCTAATAATTCACCCCTCCACTTT
j_gene: TRBJ1-6
v_gene: TRBV19
d_gene: -
abundance: once

CDR3aa: CASSLRGLGEQYF
CDR3nt: TGTGCCAGCAGTTTAAGGGGGCTGGGGGAGCAGTACTTC
j_gene: TRBJ2-7
v_gene: TRBV12-3/TRBV12-4
d_gene: TRBD1
abundance: few

CDR3aa: CASSALGGGYEQYF
CDR3nt: TGTGCCAGCAGTGCATTAGGGGGTGGCTACGAGCAGTACTTC
j_gene: TRBJ2-7
v_gene: TRBV27
d_gene: -
abundance: -

CDR3aa: CASSYRRASTDTQYF
CDR3nt: TGTGCCAGCAGTTACAGGCGTGCTAGCACAGATACGCAGTATTTT
j_gene: TRBJ2-3
v_gene: TRBV6-6
d_gene: -
abundance: -

CDR3aa: CASSQAGGIDGYTF
CDR3nt: TGTGCCAGCAGCCAAGCCGGGGGGATCGATGGCTACACCTTC
j_gene: TRBJ1-2
v_gene: TRBV3-1
d_gene: -
abundance: few

CDR3aa: CASSEYGRIEAFF
CDR3nt: TGTGCCAGCAGTGAATATGGACGGATTGAAGCTTTCTTT
j_gene: TRBJ1-1
v_gene: TRBV25-1
d_gene: -
abundance: few

CDR3aa: CASSPAPLAGGRETQYF
CDR3nt: TGTGCCAGCAGCCCCGCCCCTCTAGCGGGAGGCCGGGAGACCCAGTACTTC
j_gene: TRBJ2-5
v_gene: TRBV7-9
d_gene: TRBD2
abundance: many

CDR3aa: CASSPATGGDYGYTF
CDR3nt: TGTGCCAGCTCCCCCGCGACAGGAGGAGACTATGGCTACACCTTC
j_gene: TRBJ1-2
v_gene: TRBV18
d_gene: -
abundance: few

CDR3aa: CASSLPGTVSNQPQHF
CDR3nt: TGTGCCAGCAGTTTACCCGGGACGGTTAGCAATCAGCCCCAGCATTTT
j_gene: TRBJ1-5
v_gene: TRBV28
d_gene: -
abundance: -

CDR3aa: CASSPRLTSGRNEQYF
CDR3nt: TGTGCCAGCAGCCCCAGACTCACTAGCGGGAGGAACGAGCAGTACTTC
j_gene: TRBJ2-7
v_gene: TRBV7-9
d_gene: TRBD2
abundance: few

CDR3aa: CASSYSWLDAEQFF
CDR3nt: TGTGCCAGCAGTTACTCTTGGCTTGACGCCGAGCAGTTCTTC
j_gene: TRBJ2-1
v_gene: TRBV6-2/TRBV6-3
d_gene: -
abundance: few

CDR3aa: CASSLQAGESHEQFF
CDR3nt: TGTGCCAGCAGCTTACAAGCGGGAGAATCCCATGAGCAGTTCTTC
j_gene: TRBJ2-1
v_gene: TRBV7-3
d_gene: TRBD2
abundance: many

CDR3aa: CASRQGRASPLHF
CDR3nt: TGTGCCAGCAGACAGGGGCGTGCTTCACCCCTCCACTTT
j_gene: TRBJ1-6
v_gene: TRBV6-5
d_gene: TRBD1
abundance: -

CDR3aa: CASSLRAPGPLANYGYTF
CDR3nt: TGTGCCAGCAGCTTGAGGGCCCCCGGCCCCTTAGCTAACTATGGCTACACCTTC
j_gene: TRBJ1-2
v_gene: TRBV5-5
d_gene: -
abundance: few

CDR3aa: CAWSVRSTGGRETQYF
CDR3nt: TGTGCCTGGAGTGTAAGGTCGACAGGGGGCCGGGAGACCCAGTACTTC
j_gene: TRBJ2-5
v_gene: TRBV30
d_gene: TRBD1
abundance: few

CDR3aa: CASSADTSYEQYF
CDR3nt: TGTGCCAGCAGCGCGGACACATCCTACGAGCAGTACTTC
j_gene: TRBJ2-7
v_gene: TRBV7-3
d_gene: -
abundance: few

CDR3aa: CASRQGYNSPLHF
CDR3nt: TGTGCCAGCAGACAGGGATATAATTCACCCCTCCACTTT
j_gene: TRBJ1-6
v_gene: TRBV25-1
d_gene: -
abundance: many

CDR3aa: CATSARQGVGEKLFF
CDR3nt: TGTGCCACCAGCGCAAGACAGGGCGTCGGTGAAAAACTGTTTTTT
j_gene: TRBJ1-4
v_gene: TRBV15
d_gene: TRBD1
abundance: few

CDR3aa: CASSHPGTYNEQFF
CDR3nt: TGCGCCAGCAGTCACCCGGGAACCTACAATGAGCAGTTCTTC
j_gene: TRBJ2-1
v_gene: TRBV23-1
d_gene: -
abundance: many

CDR3aa: CASSYQGQGMNTEAFF
CDR3nt: TGTGCCAGCAGTTACCAGGGACAGGGAATGAACACTGAAGCTTTCTTT
j_gene: TRBJ1-1
v_gene: TRBV6-5
d_gene: TRBD1
abundance: few

CDR3aa: CASSLGHIVQYF
CDR3nt: TGTGCCAGCAGCTTAGGGCACATAGTTCAGTACTTC
j_gene: TRBJ2-7
v_gene: TRBV13
d_gene: -
abundance: -

CDR3aa: CASSPLGTTEAFF
CDR3nt: TGCGCCAGCAGCCCTTTGGGGACGACTGAAGCTTTCTTT
j_gene: TRBJ1-1
v_gene: TRBV5-1
d_gene: -
abundance: many

CDR3aa: CANPPGQGTGYTF
CDR3nt: TGTGCCAACCCTCCGGGACAGGGGACTGGCTACACCTTC
j_gene: TRBJ1-2
v_gene: TRBV9
d_gene: TRBD1
abundance: -

CDR3aa: CASSLADRFNEQFF
CDR3nt: TGTGCCAGCAGCTTGGCCGACAGGTTCAATGAGCAGTTCTTC
j_gene: TRBJ2-1
v_gene: TRBV5-4
d_gene: -
abundance: -

CDR3aa: CASSFRGGYEQFF
CDR3nt: TGTGCCAGCAGTTTCAGGGGCGGGTATGAGCAGTTCTTC
j_gene: TRBJ2-1
v_gene: TRBV12-3/TRBV12-4
d_gene: -
abundance: few

CDR3aa: CASSHRDRHYGYTF
CDR3nt: TGTGCCAGCAGCCACCGGGACAGGCACTATGGCTACACCTTC
j_gene: TRBJ1-2
v_gene: TRBV3-1
d_gene: TRBD1
abundance: few

CDR3aa: CSARVTGVGVPNEKLFF
CDR3nt: TGCAGTGCTAGAGTAACAGGGGTAGGGGTTCCTAATGAAAAACTGTTTTTT
j_gene: TRBJ1-4
v_gene: TRBV20-1
d_gene: TRBD1
abundance: many

CDR3aa: CASSLGTSGRLYEQYF
CDR3nt: TGTGCCAGCAGCTTAGGGACTAGCGGGAGGTTATACGAGCAGTACTTC
j_gene: TRBJ2-7
v_gene: TRBV7-2
d_gene: TRBD2
abundance: many

CDR3aa: CASSLGGGSVWEQYF
CDR3nt: TGTGCCAGCAGCTTAGGAGGGGGCTCGGTGTGGGAGCAGTACTTC
j_gene: TRBJ2-7
v_gene: TRBV5-4
d_gene: -
abundance: few

CDR3aa: CSALGLAQEQYF
CDR3nt: TGCAGTGCTCTGGGACTAGCGCAGGAGCAGTACTTC
j_gene: TRBJ2-7
v_gene: TRBV20-1
d_gene: TRBD2
abundance: many

CDR3aa: CASRTDSYEQYF
CDR3nt: TGCGCCAGCAGGACGGACTCCTACGAGCAGTACTTC
j_gene: TRBJ2-7
v_gene: TRBV5-1
d_gene: -
abundance: -

CDR3aa: CASSSARETQYF
CDR3nt: TGTGCCAGCAGTTCAGCAAGAGAGACCCAGTACTTC
j_gene: TRBJ2-5
v_gene: TRBV12-3/TRBV12-4
d_gene: -
abundance: -

CDR3aa: CATSEPDRDSGELFF
CDR3nt: TGTGCCACCAGTGAGCCAGACAGGGATTCCGGGGAGCTGTTTTTT
j_gene: TRBJ2-2
v_gene: TRBV24-1
d_gene: TRBD1
abundance: -

CDR3aa: CASSNQGVGTDTQYF
CDR3nt: TGTGCCAGCTCGAACCAGGGTGTGGGCACAGATACGCAGTATTTT
j_gene: TRBJ2-3
v_gene: TRBV18
d_gene: -
abundance: -

CDR3aa: CASSQSTGYTF
CDR3nt: TGTGCCAGCAGTCAGAGTACTGGCTACACCTTC
j_gene: TRBJ1-2
v_gene: TRBV3-1
d_gene: -
abundance: -